Listed here are 22 T cell receptor beta chains from one sample, sequenced in a study of T cell responses to AZD1222 COVID-19 vaccine. Clones were sequenced by immunoSEQ multiplex PCR, and TCRdb holds only the in-frame ones, with some missing. There are some 150,000 clones in the sample; 90% occur only once, and approximately 2% lies in the top ten. The sequencing here drew on peripheral blood, taken on day 0 of AZD1222 vaccination. Receptors were obtained from an adult in good health.

The chain employs TRBV5-1 and TRBJ1-3, with D possibly matching TRBD1 (5 bases). The ends were cut back, 1 base at V and 0 bases at J, with 11 bases in the middle. Germline CDR1 SGHRS, CDR2 YFSETQ. CDR3 length: 16 amino acids. The CDR3 protein is CASSLFAGPSGNTIYF. DNA of the CDR3: TGCGCCAGCAGCTTGTTTGCAGGGCCCTCTGGAAACACCATATATTTT. Supplemented by reference TRBV5-1 and TRBJ1-3, the full variable domain reads KAGVTQTPRYLIKTRGQQVTLSCSPISGHRSVSWYQQTPGQGLQFLFEYFSETQRNKGNFPGRFSGRQFSNSRSEMNVSTLELGDSALYLCASSLFAGPSGNTIYFGEGSWLTVV.

This chain uses TRBV10-3 with TRBJ2-7; TRBD2 agrees at 10 bases. Trimming cost V 0 bases and J 3 bases; bases outside gene matches: 2. CDR1 is ENHRY, CDR2 SYGVKD, per germline. The CDR3 runs to 15 residues. The CDR3 loop is CAISESSGRNYEQYF. The CDR3 DNA reads as TGTGCCATCAGTGAGTCTAGCGGGAGGAACTACGAGCAGTACTTC.

This clone has only one observation. This chain connects TRBV6-2 or TRBV6-3 to TRBJ1-2; D uncertain. The CDR3 is 12 residues long. V lost 6 bases, J lost 8 bases, and 13 bases lay in between. Germline-derived CDR1 and CDR2 are MNHEY and SVGEGT. The CDR3 bases are TGTGCCAGCAGCAATTATGGAAACGGCTACACCTTC. This codes for CASSNYGNGYTF.

To note about this clone: This specimen includes other DNA sequences encoding the same CDR3. The V call is TRBV5-4, the J call TRBJ2-7, with 11 nucleotides matching TRBD2. Germline trimming cut 4 bases from V and 3 bases from J; bases unmatched to any gene: 3. The CDR3 length is 14 residues. Germline V gives CDR1 SGHNT, CDR2 YYREEE (reference sequence). CDR3 loop: CASSPGTSGYEQYF. CDR3 nucleotides: TGTGCCAGCAGCCCAGGGACTAGCGGCTACGAGCAGTACTTC.

The rearrangement links TRBV11-2 to TRBJ1-4; D is undetermined. Trimming left V 5 bases short and J 2 bases short, with 15 bases between. CDR3 length: 16 amino acids. Germline-derived CDR1 and CDR2 are SGHAT and FQNNGV. CDR3 protein: CASSPTRGGTNEKLFF. The CDR3 DNA follows: TGTGCCAGCAGCCCAACAAGAGGAGGCACTAATGAAAAACTGTTTTTT.

This rearrangement joins TRBV5-6 to TRBJ2-7; D gene unclear. Germline assignment: CDR1 SGHDT and CDR2 YYEEEE. V was cut by 4 bases and J by 2 bases, with 13 bases left in between. The CDR3 runs 14 residues. The CDR3 loop reads CASSLSGSPYEQYF. CDR3 nucleotides: TGTGCCAGCAGCCTCTCCGGATCCCCCTACGAGCAGTACTTC.

The chain couples TRBV10-3 to TRBJ1-1; D ambiguous. V was shortened by 3 bases and J by 0 bases, with 11 bases between the two germline ends. Germline CDR1 reads ENHRY; CDR2 reads SYGVKD. CDR3 length equals 15 residues. For the CDR3, the DNA is TGTGCCATCAGTGACGAGGGCAGGATGAACACTGAAGCTTTCTTT. Protein: CAISDEGRMNTEAFF.

The rearrangement uses TRBV14 and TRBJ1-1; perhaps TRBD1 as D (5 bases). Between the trimmed V and J ends, which lost 0 bases and 4 bases, there was a span of 15 bases. This CDR3 spans 16 amino acids. Germline CDR1 is SGHDN and CDR2 is FVKESK. The CDR3 nucleotides are TGTGCCAGCAGCCAAGAGATACGGGGGGTCGGCACTGAAGCTTTCTTT. Translation gives CASSQEIRGVGTEAFF.

This chain uses TRBV9 with TRBJ1-3, with TRBD1 as a possible D gene (5 bases). Deletions cut 4 bases from V and 2 bases from J, with 13 bases between. Per the germline V gene, CDR1 is SGDLS and CDR2 is YYNGEE. The CDR3 length is 15 residues. The CDR3 region is CASSSQTDTGNTIYF. The CDR3 DNA reads as TGTGCCAGCAGCAGTCAGACAGACACTGGAAACACCATATATTTT.

The gene calls are TRBV2 and TRBJ1-3; D not certain. Trimming stripped 4 bases from V and 1 base from J, with 11 bases between. Germline loops: CDR1 SNHLY, CDR2 FYNNEI. The CDR3 is made up of 15 amino acids. The CDR3 here is CASSGWVGSGNTIYF. CDR3 coding DNA: TGTGCCAGCAGTGGCTGGGTAGGTTCTGGAAACACCATATATTTT.

This clone was counted a single time. The chain recombines TRBV15 with TRBJ1-1, with D tentatively TRBD1 (6 bases). Trimming removed 2 bases at V and 13 bases at J, with 17 bases between. The length of the CDR3 is 13 residues. CDR1 LNHNV and CDR2 YYDKDF come from the germline V gene (reference sequence). The CDR3 protein is CATSRSTGIDGFF. The CDR3 DNA follows: TGTGCCACCAGCAGATCCACAGGGATAGACGGTTTCTTT.

J is TRBJ1-3 and V is TRBV28, with D uncertain. The V end was cut by 7 bases, the J end by 0 bases, with 7 bases between. The CDR3 spans 13 residues. CDR1 is MDHEN and CDR2 is SYDVKM in the germline V gene. The CDR3 reads CASKENSGNTIYF. The CDR3 DNA reads TGTGCCAGCAAGGAGAACTCTGGAAACACCATATATTTT.

This chain joins TRBV19 and TRBJ1-3; D is uncertain. The CDR3 is 14 residues long. Germline CDR1 reads LNHDA; CDR2 reads SQIVND (reference sequence). Trimming cost V 6 bases and J 0 bases, with 9 bases left between them. The DNA for the CDR3 is TGTGCCAGTAGCCCAGGAAACTCTGGAAACACCATATATTTT. Its translation: CASSPGNSGNTIYF.

The V gene is TRBV13, the J gene TRBJ2-3, with D tentatively TRBD1 (5 bases). The CDR3 totals 16 residues. The germline gives CDR1 PRHDT, CDR2 FYEKMQ (reference sequence). Trimming left V 5 bases short and J 5 bases short, with 20 bases between. The DNA for the CDR3 is TGTGCCAGCAGCCCTGGGGCAGCTGGGTTCGGAGATACGCAGTATTTT. This gives the protein CASSPGAAGFGDTQYF.

As concerns this clone: Other DNA sequences in the sample encode the same CDR3. The chain has TRBV6-5 and TRBJ2-1; D is uncertain. CDR1 and CDR2 from the germline V gene are MNHEY and SVGAGI. V dropped 1 base and J dropped 4 bases, with 8 bases sitting between them. The CDR3 is made up of 14 amino acids. This chain's CDR3 is CASSYLGLYNEQFF. The DNA for the CDR3 is TGTGCCAGCAGTTACTTAGGCTTATACAATGAGCAGTTCTTC.

V gene TRBV6-6 combines with J gene TRBJ2-2; 15 bases are a match to TRBD2. Germline loops: CDR1 MNHNY, CDR2 SVGAGI (reference sequence). This CDR3 region has 18 residues. V was pared by 5 bases and J by 4 bases, with 8 bases of the junction left unmatched. The CDR3 bases are TGTGCCAGCAGTCTCGGACTAGCGGGAGGGCCGGGCACCGGGGAGCTGTTTTTT. It translates to CASSLGLAGGPGTGELFF.

The CDR3: CASSRGGIAIWLNTEAFF. In nucleotides, the CDR3 is TGTGCCAGTAGTAGAGGGGGGATCGCTATTTGGTTGAACACTGAAGCTTTCTTT. This chain uses TRBV19 with TRBJ1-1; D may be TRBD1 (6 bases). CDR3 length: 18 residues. Trimming removed 4 bases from V and 0 bases from J, with 21 bases in between. Germline values: CDR1 LNHDA, CDR2 SQIVND (reference sequence). The full variable domain, with the rest looked up from reference TRBV19 and TRBJ1-1, is DGGITQSPKYLFRKEGQNVTLSCEQNLNHDAMYWYRQDPGQGLRLIYYSQIVNDFQKGDIAEGYSVSREKKESFPLTVTSAQKNPTAFYLCASSRGGIAIWLNTEAFFGQGTRLTVV.

V is TRBV19 and J is TRBJ1-1; the D gene is possibly TRBD1 (5 bases). Per the germline V gene, CDR1 is LNHDA and CDR2 is SQIVND (reference sequence). The ends were cut back, 5 bases at V and 5 bases at J, with 9 bases in the middle. The CDR3 covers 12 residues. The chain's CDR3 is CASSWGGTEAFF. The CDR3 DNA reads TGTGCCAGTAGTTGGGGGGGAACTGAAGCTTTCTTT.

The chain joins TRBV5-1 to TRBJ2-7; 9 bases are shared with TRBD1. Germline values: CDR1 SGHRS, CDR2 YFSETQ. The trim removed 7 bases at V and 4 bases at J, leaving 6 bases unmatched. The CDR3 has 13 residues. The CDR3, as DNA: TGCGCCAGCGCCCGAGACAGGGGGTACGAGCAGTACTTC. Its translation is CASARDRGYEQYF.

V and J are TRBV27 and TRBJ2-7, with TRBD1 matching over 7 bases. This CDR3 region has 16 residues. The germline gives CDR1 MNHEY, CDR2 SMNVEV (reference sequence). V lost 2 bases to trimming and J lost 0 bases; unmatched junction nucleotides: 7. Here the CDR3 DNA reads TGTGCCAGCAGTTTAAGGGGGACAGAGAGCTCCTACGAGCAGTACTTC. This sequence encodes CASSLRGTESSYEQYF.

This clone was seen only once. This chain connects TRBV7-2 to TRBJ1-1; D unresolved. The V gene lost 5 bases and the J gene lost 0 bases, with 10 bases spanning the gap. The CDR3 is 14 residues long. Germline V gene sequence: CDR1 SGHTA, CDR2 FQGNSA. The CDR3: CASSQRTMNTEAFF. CDR3 coding DNA: TGTGCCAGCAGCCAGAGAACTATGAACACTGAAGCTTTCTTT.

This chain uses TRBV19 with TRBJ2-2; TRBD2 matches at 10 bases. The V segment lost 3 bases and the J segment 2 bases; nucleotides outside the gene matches: 6. Germline values: CDR1 LNHDA, CDR2 SQIVND (reference sequence). The CDR3 is 17 amino acids. The CDR3 DNA sequence: TGTGCCAGTAGTATCCCCCGGACTAGCGGAAACACCGGGGAGCTGTTTTTT. Protein sequence: CASSIPRTSGNTGELFF. The entire variable domain, with the rest obtained from reference TRBV19 and TRBJ2-2, is as follows: DGGITQSPKYLFRKEGQNVTLSCEQNLNHDAMYWYRQDPGQGLRLIYYSQIVNDFQKGDIAEGYSVSREKKESFPLTVTSAQKNPTAFYLCASSIPRTSGNTGELFFGEGSRLTVL.